Listed below are T cell receptor beta chains from one sample, sequenced in a study of stem cell transplantation in POMP-related autoinflammatory disease. Sequencing was performed with immunoSEQ multiplex PCR; in TCRdb, only in-frame clones are kept and a portion is missing. The data hold tens of thousands of clones, with approximately 91% observed a single time. Here the sequenced sample was CD4+ T cells from PBMCs, taken after stem cell transplantation. These receptors were obtained from a human patient with POMP-related autoinflammation and immune dysregulation (PRAID). Part of the T cell pool may stem from the graft donor. Each CDR3 is given with its conserved first and last residue. A D gene is named only where the DNA matches it firmly. A clone size is listed for some rows: how often the clone was seen (once, few, many), or a class if it is expanded.

>TRBD1|TRBV6-5|TRBJ2-3|.
TGTGCCAGCAGTAACAGACAGGGGAGCACAGATACGCAGTATTTT
CASSNRQGSTDTQYF
>.|TRBV7-8|TRBJ1-5|.
TGTGCCAGCAGCTTTCAGGGCAATCAGCCCCAGCATTTT
CASSFQGNQPQHF
>.|TRBV5-1|TRBJ2-1|.
TGCGCCAGCAGCTTCCTTCAAGCGTATAGGGATGAGCAGTTCTTC
CASSFLQAYRDEQFF
>.|TRBV18|TRBJ1-2|.
TGTGCCAGCTCAGCTCGCAGTTCCGCTAACTATGGCTACACCTTC
CASSARSSANYGYTF
>.|TRBV5-1|TRBJ2-3|.
TGCGCCAGCAGCTTCACAGATACGCAGTATTTT
CASSFTDTQYF
>TRBD1|TRBV28|TRBJ2-3|.
TGTGCCAGCAGGACCAGGACAGGGGGCCCCACAGATACGCAGTATTTT
CASRTRTGGPTDTQYF
>TRBD1|TRBV2|TRBJ2-5|.
TGTGCCAGCAGTCACCCGGACAGGGACCAAGAGACCCAGTACTTC
CASSHPDRDQETQYF
>.|TRBV25-1|TRBJ2-7|.
TGTGCCAGCAGTGGGGCGGGACTCTCCCACTACGAGCAGTACTTC
CASSGAGLSHYEQYF
>.|TRBV6-2/TRBV6-3|TRBJ1-6|.
TGTGCCAGCAGTTACGGGGACTCGTATCGGCCCCTCCACTTT
CASSYGDSYRPLHF
>.|TRBV29-1|TRBJ2-2|once
TGCAGCGTTGACGGCCTGGCGGGGTCGAACACCGGGGAGCTGTTTTTT
CSVDGLAGSNTGELFF
>.|TRBV5-1|TRBJ2-5|.
TGCGCCAGCAGCTCCGGTCCACGAGAGACCCAGTACTTC
CASSSGPRETQYF
>TRBD1|TRBV5-4|TRBJ2-2|.
TGTGCCTACTCAGGGGGCGTTAACACCGGGGAGCTGTTTTTT
CAYSGGVNTGELFF
>TRBD2|TRBV10-1|TRBJ2-1|.
TGCGCCAGCAGTGAGAGGCCTAGCGGGCAGTCCTACAATGAGCAGTTCTTC
CASSERPSGQSYNEQFF
>TRBD1|TRBV4-1|TRBJ1-5|once
TGCGCCAGCAGCCAGAGCCTGACAGGGGGCGGAGGGGTTGGTAGCAATCAGCCCCAGCATTTT
CASSQSLTGGGGVGSNQPQHF
>TRBD1|TRBV27|TRBJ1-3|.
TGTGCCAGCAGTAGTCTCGCGGGACAGAGCTCTGGAAACACCATATATTTT
CASSSLAGQSSGNTIYF
>.|TRBV28|TRBJ1-3|.
TGTGCCAGCACCATCGGGGGGACTGGAAACACCATATATTTT
CASTIGGTGNTIYF
>TRBD2|TRBV7-3|TRBJ2-1|few
TGTGCCAGCAGCCCCATCGGTACTAGCGGGAGCTCCTACAATGAGCAGTTCTTC
CASSPIGTSGSSYNEQFF
>TRBD1|TRBV5-4|TRBJ1-2|.
TGTGCCAGCAGCGGCTCCCGGGACAGCTTCTATGGCTACACCTTC
CASSGSRDSFYGYTF
>TRBD1|TRBV2|TRBJ1-4|once
TGTGCCAGCAGAGGGACAGCAACTAATGAAAAACTGTTTTTT
CASRGTATNEKLFF
>.|TRBV5-1|TRBJ2-3|.
TGCGCCAGCACCCCTGGTGGGGGGAGCACAGATACGCAGTATTTT
CASTPGGGSTDTQYF
>.|TRBV27|TRBJ2-3|.
TGTGCCAGCAGTTCCAGGGGGACTAGCACAGATACGCAGTATTTT
CASSSRGTSTDTQYF
>TRBD1|TRBV4-1|TRBJ2-7|.
TGCGCCAGCAGCCAAACAGGACAGGGATACTACGAGCAGTACTTC
CASSQTGQGYYEQYF
>TRBD1|TRBV5-1|TRBJ1-4|once
TGCGCCAGCAGCTCCGAACTGGGACAGAATGAAAAACTGTTTTTT
CASSSELGQNEKLFF
>TRBD2|TRBV5-6|TRBJ2-7|few
TGTGCCAGCAGCTTCGGCGGGAGATCGTACGAGCAGTACTTC
CASSFGGRSYEQYF
>TRBD1|TRBV4-1|TRBJ1-5|few
TGCGCCAGCAGCCACAGGACAGGGGAATTGGGTCAGCCCCAGCATTTT
CASSHRTGELGQPQHF
>TRBD1|TRBV25-1|TRBJ2-5|.
TGTGCCAGCAGTGAGCCCAGGGGGCGGGAGACCCAGTACTTC
CASSEPRGRETQYF
>TRBD1|TRBV6-5|TRBJ2-7|.
TGTGCCAGCGCCGGGACAGGGCCCTACGAGCAGTACTTC
CASAGTGPYEQYF
>.|TRBV5-1|TRBJ2-5|.
TGCGCCAGCAGCTTGGAGCCCAGGGAAGAGACCCAGTACTTC
CASSLEPREETQYF
>TRBD1|TRBV19|TRBJ1-5|.
TGCGGGACAGGCTCGAAAATCGGCAATCAGCCCCAGCATTTT
CGTGSKIGNQPQHF
>.|TRBV24-1|TRBJ2-1|.
TGTGCCACCAGTGAACCGGGACTTAAGCAGTTCTTC
CATSEPGLKQFF
>TRBD1|TRBV29-1|TRBJ2-1|.
TGCAGCGTTCCGACAGGGGTGGAGTCCTACAATGAGCAGTTCTTC
CSVPTGVESYNEQFF
>TRBD1|TRBV6-5|TRBJ2-2|.
TGTGCCGGTCATGACAGGGGGCGCTCCGGGGAGCTGTTTTTT
CAGHDRGRSGELFF
>TRBD2|TRBV25-1|TRBJ2-3|once
TGTGCCAGCAGTGAAACTAGCGGGAGAGGTTCAGATACGCAGTATTTT
CASSETSGRGSDTQYF
>TRBD1|TRBV6-5|TRBJ1-1|once
TGTGCCAGCTCCAGGGGGCTTTGGACTGAAGCTTTCTTT
CASSRGLWTEAFF
>TRBD1|TRBV5-6|TRBJ2-7|.
TGTGCCAGCAGCTTGTGGGGACAGTACGAGCAGTACTTC
CASSLWGQYEQYF
>.|TRBV27|TRBJ2-1|once
TGTGCCAGCAGTCGTGTCTTTCTACAATACAATGAGCAGTTCTTC
CASSRVFLQYNEQFF
>.|TRBV19|TRBJ1-2|.
TGTGCCAGTAGGGGGGCCCAATATGGCTACACCTTC
CASRGAQYGYTF
>TRBD1|TRBV7-9|TRBJ1-1|.
TGTGCCAGCAGATTGGACAGGGGGAACACTGAAGCTTTCTTT
CASRLDRGNTEAFF
>TRBD2|TRBV29-1|TRBJ2-3|once
TGCAGCGTTGGTGGGACTAGCGGCACAGATACGCAGTATTTT
CSVGGTSGTDTQYF
>.|TRBV4-2|TRBJ1-2|.
TGTGCCAGCAGCCAAGATAAGGGACCAGCTAACTATGGCTACACCTTC
CASSQDKGPANYGYTF
>TRBD1|TRBV5-1|TRBJ2-1|.
TGCGCCAGCAGCTTCCAGGGGGTCCCACGACTAAGCTCCTACAATGAGCAGTTCTTC
CASSFQGVPRLSSYNEQFF
>.|TRBV2|TRBJ1-2|.
TGTGCCAGCAGTGTAGACACAATGGGGGGCTACACCTTC
CASSVDTMGGYTF
>.|TRBV12-3/TRBV12-4|TRBJ1-3|.
TGTGCCAGCAGCCGTACGGGGGTAAACACCATATATTTT
CASSRTGVNTIYF
>.|TRBV7-9|TRBJ2-1|.
TGTGCCAGCAGCTTAGTGGGTCATGAGCAGTTCTTC
CASSLVGHEQFF
>.|TRBV2|TRBJ2-5|.
TGTGCCAGCAGTGAAGCGGCAGTACAAGAGGGGACCCAGTACTTC
CASSEAAVQEGTQYF
>TRBD2|TRBV30|TRBJ2-5|.
TGTGCCTGGAGTGTGGGACTAGCGGAGACCCAGTACTTC
CAWSVGLAETQYF
>.|TRBV18|TRBJ1-3|.
TGTGCCAGCTCGAACGAACAGGGTAACACCATATATTTT
CASSNEQGNTIYF
>.|TRBV6-4|TRBJ2-2|.
TGTGCCAGCAGTGATTCGGCAGAGAACACCGGGGAGCTGTTTTTT
CASSDSAENTGELFF
>.|TRBV5-1|TRBJ1-1|.
TGCGCCAGCAGCTTGGGCGCCGGACAGTTGAACACTGAAGCTTTCTTT
CASSLGAGQLNTEAFF
>TRBD2|TRBV20-1|TRBJ2-3|.
TGCAGTGCTAGTAAGCTAGCGGGGAGCACAGATACGCAGTATTTT
CSASKLAGSTDTQYF
>TRBD2|TRBV5-1|TRBJ2-3|.
TGCGCCAGCAGCTTGAGGGCTAGCGGGAGGATCACAGATACGCAGTATTTT
CASSLRASGRITDTQYF
>TRBD1|TRBV18|TRBJ2-1|.
TGTGCCAGCTCACCGGGACAGGGAGACAATGAGCAGTTCTTC
CASSPGQGDNEQFF
>.|TRBV12-1|TRBJ1-5|.
TGTGCCAGCAGCTCCCCCCTTTATAGCAATCAGCCCCAGCATTTT
CASSSPLYSNQPQHF
>.|TRBV4-1|TRBJ2-2|.
TGCGCCAGCAGCCGGAAGTCCGAGAGGGCTAGCGAGATTACCGGGGAGCTGTTTTTT
CASSRKSERASEITGELFF
>TRBD1|TRBV29-1|TRBJ2-7|.
TGCAGCGTCGCACCGGGACAGGGCTACGAGCAGTACTTC
CSVAPGQGYEQYF
>TRBD2|TRBV6-5|TRBJ2-2|.
TGTGCCAGCACCGACGGGGGGGCCAACACCGGGGAGCTGTTTTTT
CASTDGGANTGELFF
>.|TRBV20-1|TRBJ1-1|few
TGCTCCAGTGCAGGCACTGAAGCTTTCTTT
CSSAGTEAFF
>.|TRBV28|TRBJ1-1|.
TGTGCCAGCAGTTCCAGGGTTAACACTGAAGCTTTCTTT
CASSSRVNTEAFF
>TRBD2|TRBV4-1|TRBJ2-7|.
TGCGCCAGCAGCCAAGCGGACGGGACTAGCGGGAGGTACGAGCAGTACTTC
CASSQADGTSGRYEQYF